Included here is one T cell receptor beta chain sequence, with context. The antigen is unknown. The ends were cut back, 1 base at V and 6 bases at J, with 12 bases in the middle. Germline CDR1 and CDR2: SEHNR and FQNEAQ (reference sequence). The CDR3 spans 15 residues. The protocol was immunoSEQ multiplex PCR, while the TCRdb copy is restricted to in-frame clones and leaves out a portion. The top ten hold about 0.31% of the sample, which has over 150,000 clones, 85% to 95% seen once. These data originate in a study of OX40 agonist ivuxolimab in advanced cancers. For the study at large: Allowance was made for prior anti-PD-1, anti-PD-L1 or anti-CTLA-4 therapy, and around 44% had some. Partial responses were achieved by three patients: one hepatocellular carcinoma, two cutaneous melanoma.

The study's findings and limits: Nonresponders, in some cases, also had low normalized T-cell clonal expansion. Determination of antigen specificity was not performed for the expanded peripheral T cells.

The sequencing here drew on CD4+ or CD8+ T cells sorted from blood, taken in a trial of the OX40 agonist ivuxolimab. The chain is built from TRBV7-9 and TRBJ2-2, with D perhaps TRBD1 or TRBD2 (5 bases each). The receptor was isolated from an adult with an advanced solid tumor such as melanoma, head and neck, liver or kidney cancer. The CDR3 spells CASSLGGRVAGELFF. The CDR3 DNA reads TGTGCCAGCAGCTTAGGGGGGAGAGTGGCCGGGGAGCTGTTTTTT.